Below, 22 T cell receptor beta chains from the same sample are listed, as sequenced in a study of T-cell reconstitution after alpha-beta-depleted transplantation in children. TCRbeta library preparation incorporated unique molecular identifiers. Via MiXCR, TCRdb re-called the PCR reads, giving one row per CDR3 protein. The top ten clones hold 9.5% to 12% of a sample with some 310,000 distinct CDR3 sequences, approximately 23% of them seen once. The sample here was PBMCs, mostly from graft donor cells, taken 180 days after TCRalphabeta/CD19-depleted stem cell transplant. These receptors were obtained from a male patient under 18 who had a stem cell transplant for acute lymphoblastic leukemia, so the T cells may come from the graft donor.

The chain joins TRBV4-2 to TRBJ2-1, with 8 bases identical to TRBD1. CDR1 and CDR2 (germline): LGHNA, YNFKEQ. This CDR3 contains 16 residues. Losses at the gene ends were 4 bases for V and 5 bases for J; bases not matched to a gene: 10. DNA of the CDR3: TGTGCCAGCAGCCCCGGTGGCAGGGGGCTGGACAATGAGCAGTTCTTC. Translating it yields CASSPGGRGLDNEQFF.

V is TRBV29-1 and J is TRBJ2-5; no clear D gene. Germline V gene sequence: CDR1 SQVTM, CDR2 ANQGSEA. The ends were cut back, 2 bases at V and 5 bases at J, with 18 bases in the middle. The CDR3 runs 15 residues. This chain's CDR3 is CSVEISFQFLETQYF. Written as DNA, the CDR3 is TGCAGCGTTGAAATTTCATTTCAATTTCTCGAGACCCAGTACTTC.

V is TRBV7-6 and J is TRBJ2-5, with D perhaps matching TRBD1 (6 bases). The germline V gene encodes CDR1 SGHVS and CDR2 FNYEAQ. The V end was cut by 6 bases, the J end by 1 base, with 18 bases between. This CDR3 comprises 16 residues. The CDR3, as DNA: TGTGCCAGCAGGGCTCGCGTGGGGGCCGGCCAAGAGACCCAGTACTTC. This translates into CASRARVGAGQETQYF.

CDR3 coding DNA: TGTGCCAGCAGTCAAGACCTGATAGTTTACGAGCAGTACTTC. Translating it yields CASSQDLIVYEQYF. V usage is TRBV5-4 and J usage is TRBJ2-7; no clear D gene. The length of the CDR3 is 14 residues. V lost 5 bases and J 4 bases, leaving 16 bases between the germline ends. The germline V gene encodes CDR1 SGHNT and CDR2 YYREEE (reference sequence).

The chain combines TRBV10-3 with TRBJ2-1; 10 bases are a match to TRBD2. CDR3 length equals 15 residues. Losses at the gene ends were 6 bases for V and 5 bases for J; bases not matched to a gene: 7. Germline CDR1 ENHRY, CDR2 SYGVKD. The CDR3 here is CAISLLAGEDNEQFF. The CDR3 DNA sequence: TGTGCCATCAGCCTCCTAGCGGGAGAGGACAATGAGCAGTTCTTC.

V and J are TRBV29-1 and TRBJ2-5; 7 nucleotides agree with TRBD1. In germline, CDR1 is SQVTM, CDR2 ANQGSEA. The trim removed 7 bases at V and 5 bases at J, leaving 7 bases unmatched. The CDR3 totals 12 residues. CDR3 protein: CSAVTGRETQYF. In nucleotides, the CDR3 is TGCAGCGCCGTGACAGGGCGGGAGACCCAGTACTTC.

The chain carries TRBV27 and TRBJ2-6; TRBD1 agrees at 9 bases. Germline values: CDR1 MNHEY, CDR2 SMNVEV (reference sequence). Trimming removed 5 bases from V and 0 bases from J; junction bases left unmatched: 8. The CDR3 is made up of 18 amino acids. The CDR3 region is CASSIRTGAPSGANVLTF. In DNA form, the CDR3 reads TGTGCCAGCAGTATTCGGACAGGGGCTCCCTCTGGGGCCAACGTCCTGACTTTC.

This sequence joins TRBV12-3 or TRBV12-4 and TRBJ2-3, with D possibly being TRBD2 (5 bases). The CDR3 consists of 15 residues. V was pared by 4 bases and J by 1 base, with 12 bases between. The CDR3 is CASSSRTYRTDTQYF. The CDR3 region has the DNA TGTGCCAGCAGTTCTAGGACTTACCGCACAGATACGCAGTATTTT.

The chain has TRBV20-1 and TRBJ2-3, with 10 bases aligning to TRBD1. Trimming took 6 bases from V and 6 from J; bases not matched to a gene: 12. The germline gives CDR1 DFQATT, CDR2 SNEGSKA (reference sequence). The CDR3 sequence is 15 residues long. DNA for the CDR3: TGCAGTGCATGGGCCCGACAGGGGGCGACCGATACGCAGTATTTT. This gives the protein CSAWARQGATDTQYF.

The chain is built from TRBV10-3 and TRBJ2-2; D unresolved. V lost 4 bases to trimming and J lost 5 bases, with 5 bases between them. The CDR3 runs to 12 residues. The germline gives CDR1 ENHRY, CDR2 SYGVKD. The CDR3 loop reads CAISGETGELFF. The CDR3 region has the DNA TGTGCCATCAGTGGAGAAACCGGGGAGCTGTTTTTT.

The chain links TRBV15 to TRBJ2-3; D is perhaps TRBD2 (5 bases). The V gene's germline CDR1 is LNHNV and CDR2 YYDKDF (reference sequence). There are 15 residues in the CDR3. The V end was cut by 5 bases, the J end by 2 bases, with 14 bases between. The chain's CDR3 is CATSPRALVTDTQYF. As DNA, the CDR3 is TGTGCCACCAGCCCCCGGGCACTAGTCACAGATACGCAGTATTTT.

This clonotype came up a few times. In nucleotides, the CDR3 is TGTGCCAGCAGCTTAAGCCCAGGAGGTAGCTATGGCTACACCTTC. Translation: CASSLSPGGSYGYTF. V is TRBV7-3 and J is TRBJ1-2; no firm D call. V lost 1 base and J lost 4, with 13 bases in between. The CDR3 has 15 amino acids. CDR1 SGHTA and CDR2 FQGTGA come from the germline V gene.

This clonotype has just a few counts. This chain uses TRBV4-1 with TRBJ2-4, with a weak D call TRBD1 (6 bases). Between the trimmed V and J ends, which lost 0 bases and 0 bases, there was a span of 12 bases. Germline assignment: CDR1 MGHRA and CDR2 YSYEKL. The CDR3 consists of 17 residues. For the CDR3, the DNA is TGCGCCAGCAGCCAAGATCCCGTCAGGGGAGCCAAAAACATTCAGTACTTC. Encoded protein: CASSQDPVRGAKNIQYF.

CDR3 amino acids: CSAFPRLAGYNEQFF. In DNA, the CDR3 is TGCAGTGCTTTTCCGAGACTAGCGGGGTACAATGAGCAGTTCTTC. The rearrangement links TRBV20-1 to TRBJ2-1; 11 bases match TRBD2. The CDR3 has 15 residues. Germline V gene data show CDR1 as DFQATT and CDR2 as SNEGSKA (reference sequence). V trimming: 5 bases; J trimming: 4 bases; junction bases outside the gene matches: 7.

The V gene is TRBV3-1, the J gene TRBJ2-1; the D is unclear. There are 13 residues in the CDR3. Trimming removed 3 bases at V and 8 bases at J, with 11 bases between. CDR1 LGHDT and CDR2 YNNKEL come from the germline V gene (reference sequence). CDR3 sequence reads: CASSQIEEYEQFF. In DNA form, the CDR3 reads TGTGCCAGCAGCCAGATCGAGGAATATGAGCAGTTCTTC.

The J gene is TRBJ1-5, the V gene TRBV7-8; weak D call: TRBD1 (5 bases). Trimming left V 5 bases short and J 2 bases short, with 16 bases between. Germline V gene lookup returns CDR1 SGHVS and CDR2 FQNEAQ. The CDR3 length is 16 residues. The CDR3 reads CASSPSKGRGNQPQHF. In DNA, the CDR3 is TGTGCCAGCAGCCCTTCTAAGGGACGGGGCAATCAGCCCCAGCATTTT.

J is TRBJ2-7 and V is TRBV7-6; 7 bases are shared with TRBD1. This CDR3 region has 13 residues. The germline V gene has CDR1 SGHVS and CDR2 FNYEAQ. J gave up 4 bases and V 5 bases, and 5 bases lay outside the gene matches. CDR3 in DNA: TGTGCCAGCAGCCAACACAGGGGATACGAGCAGTACTTC. It yields the protein CASSQHRGYEQYF. The full variable domain, completed using reference TRBV7-6 and TRBJ2-7, is GAGVSQSPRYKVTKRGQDVALRCDPISGHVSLYWYRQALGQGPEFLTYFNYEAQQDKSGLPNDRFSAERPEGSISTLTIQRTEQRDSAMYRCASSQHRGYEQYFGPGTRLTVT.

The chain is built from TRBV7-8 and TRBJ2-6, with D maybe TRBD2 (6 bases). The V end was cut by 0 bases, the J end by 0 bases, with 9 bases between. CDR3 length equals 17 residues. Germline CDR1 reads SGHVS; CDR2 reads FQNEAQ. CDR3 sequence: CASSLARGISGANVLTF. For the CDR3, the DNA is TGTGCCAGCAGCTTAGCTCGGGGGATCTCTGGGGCCAACGTCCTGACTTTC.

The gene calls are TRBV7-9 and TRBJ2-3; TRBD1 matches 9 bases. The CDR3 runs to 16 residues. The V gene's germline CDR1 is SEHNR and CDR2 FQNEAQ (reference sequence). With V trimmed by 5 bases and J by 1 base, 7 bases remained unmatched. The CDR3 region is CASSLNRGQGTDTQYF. The CDR3 nucleotides are TGTGCCAGCAGCCTAAACAGGGGGCAAGGCACAGATACGCAGTATTTT.

This sequence joins TRBV7-9 and TRBJ2-7; maybe TRBD2 (5 bases). V lost 5 bases to trimming and J lost 2 bases, with 10 bases between them. The length of the CDR3 is 13 residues. Germline V gives CDR1 SEHNR, CDR2 FQNEAQ (reference sequence). DNA for the CDR3: TGTGCCAGCAGCCCCCGAGCGGCCTACGAGCAGTACTTC. Its protein product is CASSPRAAYEQYF.

V usage is TRBV10-3 and J usage is TRBJ2-7; the match to TRBD2 covers 10 bases. Germline values: CDR1 ENHRY, CDR2 SYGVKD. The CDR3 contains 14 residues. Losses at the gene ends were 4 bases for V and 2 bases for J; bases not matched to a gene: 2. The CDR3 coding sequence is TGTGCCATCAGTGGACTAGCGGGCACCTACGAGCAGTACTTC. Translated: CAISGLAGTYEQYF.

In this sample, this clonotype turned up a few times. The J gene is TRBJ2-3, the V gene TRBV20-1; tentatively, D is TRBD2 (5 bases). The CDR3 has 15 residues. The germline V and J ends were trimmed by 0 bases and 13 bases, with 23 bases remaining between them. Germline V gene data show CDR1 as DFQATT and CDR2 as SNEGSKA (reference sequence). The CDR3 loop is CSARDRKRPTAMEYF. CDR3 in DNA: TGCAGTGCTAGAGATAGGAAGCGGCCAACGGCCATGGAGTATTTT.